These 29 T cell receptor beta chains were all obtained from the same sample, sequenced in a study of cytomegalovirus exposure and HLA in healthy donors (dated 2017 in TCRdb). Libraries were prepared through the immunoSEQ multiplex PCR assay. The multiplex PCR relied on a mix of 60 forward primers for TCR Vbeta segments and 13 reverse primers for TCR Jbeta segments. Sourced from immuneACCESS, this table was stored by TCRdb with only in-frame sequences that have V and J called. A share of the clones is absent; for the studies checked, an unresolved V gene accounts for under half, and the remainder has no known explanation. Within this sample are about 180,000 clones, with 82% of them counted one time only. The ten biggest clones cover roughly 1.4% of the sample. Material: PBMCs. The receptors stem from a middle-aged man in good health and CMV-seronegative.

This clone was counted once. The chain links TRBV9 to TRBJ2-3, with 9 bases identical to TRBD2. The CDR3 covers 17 residues. V dropped 3 bases and J dropped 5; count of bases not matched to a gene: 13. Germline-derived CDR1 and CDR2 are SGDLS and YYNGEE. The CDR3 loop reads CASSAPRGGGAKDTQYF. The CDR3 coding sequence is TGTGCCAGCAGCGCCCCCAGGGGCGGGGGGGCCAAAGATACGCAGTATTTT.

For the CDR3, the DNA is TGTGCCAGCAGTACCGGGAAATGGGGCAATCAGCCCCAGCATTTT. It is translated as CASSTGKWGNQPQHF. The chain employs TRBV7-2 and TRBJ1-5; D not certain. V lost 6 bases to trimming and J lost 2 bases, with 14 bases between them. The germline V gene has CDR1 SGHTA and CDR2 FQGNSA. CDR3 size: 15 residues. Based on the CDR3 plus reference TRBV7-2 and TRBJ1-5, the full variable domain is GAGVSQSPSNKVTEKGKDVELRCDPISGHTALYWYRQSLGQGLEFLIYFQGNSAPDKSGLPSDRFSAERTGGSVSTLTIQRTQQEDSAVYLCASSTGKWGNQPQHFGDGTRLSIL.

The rearrangement links TRBV7-9 to TRBJ1-4; D remains ambiguous. The CDR3 runs 13 residues. The germline gives CDR1 SEHNR, CDR2 FQNEAQ (reference sequence). Trimming took 5 bases from V and 8 from J, leaving 12 bases between them. CDR3 bases: TGTGCCAGCAGCGCACCTTCGGTGGAAAAACTGTTTTTT. As protein: CASSAPSVEKLFF.

The chain is built from TRBV2 and TRBJ1-2; 11 bases map to TRBD1. V trimming: 6 bases; J trimming: 7 bases; junction bases outside the gene matches: 13. This CDR3 is 16 amino acids long. The germline gives CDR1 SNHLY, CDR2 FYNNEI. The CDR3 DNA follows: TGTGCCAGCAGACGCAACACGGGACAGGGGGGTCGTGGCTACACCTTC. Translation: CASRRNTGQGGRGYTF.

This chain connects TRBV7-2 to TRBJ1-5; no definite D call. CDR3 length equals 15 residues. V was cut by 5 bases and J by 5 bases, with 16 bases left in between. CDR1 is SGHTA and CDR2 is FQGNSA in the germline V gene. CDR3 sequence: CASSLDATTDQPQHF. In nucleotides, the CDR3 is TGTGCCAGCAGCCTTGACGCAACCACAGATCAGCCCCAGCATTTT.

In its sample, this clone was seen once. The rearrangement joins TRBV4-2 to TRBJ2-7; 7 positions agree with TRBD2. Germline V CDR1 and CDR2: LGHNA, YNFKEQ. CDR3 size: 19 residues. With V trimmed by 0 bases and J by 1 base, 15 bases remained unmatched. The CDR3 region is CASSQDSTWSGTISYEQYF. CDR3 nucleotide sequence: TGTGCCAGCAGCCAAGATTCCACGTGGAGCGGGACGATATCCTACGAGCAGTACTTC.

The chain joins TRBV2 to TRBJ1-2; 12 nucleotides agree with TRBD1. Germline loops: CDR1 SNHLY, CDR2 FYNNEI. This CDR3 has 14 residues. Trimming removed 9 bases from V and 8 bases from J; junction bases left unmatched: 10. CDR3 DNA: TGTGCCAGTAGCCGGGACAGGGGGCGGGGAGGCTACACCTTC. Its protein product is CASSRDRGRGGYTF.

This clone was detected only a few times. The chain combines TRBV21-1 with TRBJ1-5; TRBD1, the table's D call, was not compared with the DNA. TRBV21-1 is reported as a pseudogene. This CDR3 is 13 amino acids long. CDR3 sequence reads: CASSKDLTGNQHF. The DNA for the CDR3 is TGTGCCAGCAGCAAAGACCTCACAGGTAACCAGCATTTT.

The chain carries TRBV7-9 and TRBJ1-1; 12 positions agree with TRBD1. The CDR3 extends over 17 amino acids. CDR1 is SEHNR and CDR2 is FQNEAQ in the germline V gene (reference sequence). V was clipped by 5 bases and J by 0 bases; unmatched bases: 7. CDR3 residues: CASSVGTGGLMNTEAFF. Here the CDR3 DNA reads TGTGCCAGCAGCGTCGGGACAGGGGGCCTCATGAACACTGAAGCTTTCTTT.

This clone has a handful of counts. This rearrangement joins TRBV2 to TRBJ1-4; D remains unclear. V was cut by 6 bases and J by 0 bases, with 8 bases left in between. CDR1 and CDR2 (germline): SNHLY, FYNNEI. The CDR3 covers 14 residues. The CDR3: CASSYLATNEKLFF. The CDR3 DNA is TGTGCCAGCAGCTATCTCGCAACTAATGAAAAACTGTTTTTT. Based on the CDR3 plus reference TRBV2 and TRBJ1-4, the full variable domain is EPEVTQTPSHQVTQMGQEVILRCVPISNHLYFYWYRQILGQKVEFLVSFYNNEISEKSEIFDDQFSVERPDGSNFTLKIRSTKLEDSAMYFCASSYLATNEKLFFGSGTQLSVL.

This clone has only a few counts. Written as DNA, the CDR3 is TGTGCCAGCAGCCCCGCGGGGACGAGCTCCTACGAGCAGTACTTC. It encodes CASSPAGTSSYEQYF. The chain has TRBV28 and TRBJ2-7, with D tentatively TRBD2 (6 bases). V was shortened by 6 bases and J by 0 bases, with 15 bases between the two germline ends. CDR1 is MDHEN and CDR2 is SYDVKM in the germline V gene. The CDR3 totals 15 residues.

The chain recombines TRBV30 with TRBJ1-1; D might be TRBD1 (5 bases). Trimming pared 0 bases from V and 5 bases from J, leaving 16 bases between. The CDR3 length is 15 residues. The germline CDR1 and CDR2 sequences are GTSNPN and SVGIG (reference sequence). CDR3 nucleotide sequence: TGTGCCTGGAGTGTCCGGACACCATTACAGACTGAAGCTTTCTTT. This encodes CAWSVRTPLQTEAFF.

Only a few counts were recorded for this clone. The rearrangement uses TRBV2 and TRBJ1-1; 11 bases agree with TRBD1. CDR1 and CDR2 from the germline V gene are SNHLY and FYNNEI. The CDR3 sequence is 14 residues long. With V trimmed by 4 bases and J by 5 bases, 3 bases remained unmatched. The CDR3 bases are TGTGCCAGCAGTGGGGACAGGGGGGGGACTGAAGCTTTCTTT. It encodes CASSGDRGGTEAFF.

The V gene is TRBV5-1, the J gene TRBJ1-1; TRBD1 agrees at 12 bases. Germline assignment: CDR1 SGHRS and CDR2 YFSETQ. The CDR3 covers 16 residues. The V gene end was trimmed by 5 bases and the J gene end by 7 bases; junction bases not matched to a gene: 12. The CDR3 DNA follows: TGCGCCAGCAGTCCTAAACCGGGACAGGGGGCCAATGAAGCTTTCTTT. Translated, it gives CASSPKPGQGANEAFF.

V and J are TRBV6-5 and TRBJ2-7; 7 nucleotides line up with TRBD2. Per the germline V gene, CDR1 is MNHEY and CDR2 is SVGAGI. This CDR3 has 15 residues. J lost 4 bases, V lost 0 bases, and 6 bases had no gene match. Written as DNA, the CDR3 is TGTGCCAGCAGTTACTCGACGGCGGGAGAGTACGAGCAGTACTTC. It specifies CASSYSTAGEYEQYF.

This sequence joins TRBV2 and TRBJ2-1; 10 bases map to TRBD2. Germline CDR1 reads SNHLY; CDR2 reads FYNNEI. Trimming removed 6 bases from V and 9 bases from J; junction bases left unmatched: 11. The CDR3 consists of 15 residues. CDR3 region: CASSPPLAGALEQFF. The DNA of the CDR3 is TGTGCCAGCAGCCCCCCCCTAGCGGGAGCCCTTGAGCAGTTCTTC.

The chain combines TRBV7-2 with TRBJ1-5; D gene uncertain. Trimming removed 5 bases from V and 4 bases from J, with 6 bases in between. The CDR3 totals 12 residues. Per the germline V gene, CDR1 is SGHTA and CDR2 is FQGNSA. The CDR3 protein is CASSRENQPQHF. The CDR3 DNA reads TGTGCCAGCAGCCGAGAAAATCAGCCCCAGCATTTT.

The CDR3 bases are TGTGCCAGCAGTTACTCGACAGGGGGCATCGGAAACACCATATATTTT. Protein: CASSYSTGGIGNTIYF. V and J are TRBV6-6 and TRBJ1-3, with TRBD1 matching over 10 bases. Germline lookup yields CDR1 MNHNY and CDR2 SVGAGI (reference sequence). The ends lost 0 bases at V and 4 bases at J; junction bases unmatched: 3. This CDR3 is built from 16 residues.

The rearrangement joins TRBV28 to TRBJ1-2; no clear D. Per germline, CDR1 MDHEN and CDR2 SYDVKM. The CDR3 is 14 residues long. The V and J ends lost 7 bases and 5 bases respectively, with 17 bases between them. The CDR3 here is CASNVITVLYGYTF. CDR3 coding DNA: TGTGCCAGCAATGTTATTACGGTTTTATATGGCTACACCTTC.

This chain links TRBV6-5 with TRBJ2-1, with 8 bases aligning to TRBD2. The CDR3 has 15 amino acids. The germline V gene has CDR1 MNHEY and CDR2 SVGAGI. V shed 6 bases and J 5 bases; nucleotides not matched to a gene: 9. The chain's CDR3 is CASRTAGGPNNEQFF. The CDR3 DNA reads as TGTGCCAGCAGGACCGCGGGGGGACCTAACAATGAGCAGTTCTTC.

The V call is TRBV6-4, the J call TRBJ2-3; D may be TRBD1 (6 bases). Germline V CDR1 and CDR2: MRHNA, SNTAGT. The CDR3 is 14 amino acids. The V end was cut by 3 bases, the J end by 5 bases, with 12 bases between. CDR3 bases: TGTGCCAGCAGTGAACAGGGACGGAGAGATACGCAGTATTTT. It codes for CASSEQGRRDTQYF.

The chain employs TRBV13 and TRBJ1-3; D is undetermined. This CDR3 contains 15 residues. V was cut by 5 bases and J by 0 bases, with 11 bases left in between. Germline assignment: CDR1 PRHDT and CDR2 FYEKMQ (reference sequence). CDR3 DNA sequence: TGTGCCAGCAGCGCCCGGGTGTTCTCTGGAAACACCATATATTTT. It specifies CASSARVFSGNTIYF.

This clone was found once. The V and J genes are TRBV9 and TRBJ2-1; 10 nucleotides align to TRBD2. The V and J ends lost 4 bases and 4 bases, in that order; junction bases with no gene match: 5. This CDR3 has 15 amino acids. Germline V lookup: CDR1 SGDLS, CDR2 YYNGEE. The CDR3, as DNA: TGTGCCAGCAGCCGAAGCGGGGGGGGATACAATGAGCAGTTCTTC. Translating it yields CASSRSGGGYNEQFF.

This chain connects TRBV5-6 to TRBJ1-5; TRBD1 matches 9 bases. This CDR3 spans 17 amino acids. The V gene end was trimmed by 5 bases and the J gene end by 6 bases; junction bases not matched to a gene: 15. Germline V CDR1 and CDR2: SGHDT, YYEEEE. CDR3 bases: TGTGCCAGCAGTTCACAGGGGGCGAAACTGCCAGGTCAGCCCCAGCATTTT. Its translation: CASSSQGAKLPGQPQHF.

This clone was detected once. The rearrangement uses TRBV9 and TRBJ2-7; TRBD1 aligns across 9 bases. The V gene's germline CDR1 is SGDLS and CDR2 YYNGEE. The CDR3 is made up of 14 amino acids. V dropped 0 bases and J dropped 5; count of bases not matched to a gene: 3. CDR3: CASSVGDRVHEQYF. As DNA, the CDR3 is TGTGCCAGCAGCGTAGGGGACAGGGTTCACGAGCAGTACTTC. Complete variable domain (other parts from reference TRBV9 and TRBJ2-7): DSGVTQTPKHLITATGQRVTLRCSPRSGDLSVYWYQQSLDQGLQFLIQYYNGEERAKGNILERFSAQQFPDLHSELNLSSLELGDSALYFCASSVGDRVHEQYFGPGTRLTVT.

The chain links TRBV9 to TRBJ2-3; TRBD2 matches at 7 bases. Trimming took 2 bases from V and 3 from J; bases not matched to a gene: 3. Germline V CDR1 and CDR2: SGDLS, YYNGEE. The CDR3 spans 14 residues. CDR3 residues: CASSVGGETDTQYF. The CDR3 DNA is TGTGCCAGCAGCGTGGGGGGGGAAACAGATACGCAGTATTTT.

This clone occurred a few times. The V gene is TRBV7-2, the J gene TRBJ2-3; 7 bases map to TRBD2. The CDR3 covers 15 residues. V lost 1 base, J lost 2 bases, and 3 bases stayed unmatched. Per germline, CDR1 SGHTA and CDR2 FQGNSA. The CDR3 DNA is TGTGCCAGCAGCTTAGAGGCGGGAGTCACAGATACGCAGTATTTT. Its protein product is CASSLEAGVTDTQYF.

The J gene is TRBJ2-3, the V gene TRBV4-3, with a possible D match to TRBD1 (6 bases). The CDR3 contains 15 residues. The V gene lost 1 base and the J gene lost 2 bases, with 10 bases spanning the gap. Per the germline V gene, CDR1 is LGHNA and CDR2 is YSLEER. The CDR3 coding sequence is TGCGCCAGCAGCCAAGCGTCAGGGGTCACAGATACGCAGTATTTT. This translates into CASSQASGVTDTQYF.

The chain joins TRBV9 to TRBJ2-2; no clear D. Germline values: CDR1 SGDLS, CDR2 YYNGEE. The V end was cut by 2 bases, the J end by 6 bases, with 20 bases between. The CDR3 is 17 amino acids. CDR3 coding DNA: TGTGCCAGCAGCGTGGTGGGCTTGGGCAGGTCGCCCGGGGAGCTGTTTTTT. Its protein product is CASSVVGLGRSPGELFF. Full variable domain (outside the CDR3, taken from reference TRBV9 and TRBJ2-2): DSGVTQTPKHLITATGQRVTLRCSPRSGDLSVYWYQQSLDQGLQFLIQYYNGEERAKGNILERFSAQQFPDLHSELNLSSLELGDSALYFCASSVVGLGRSPGELFFGEGSRLTVL.